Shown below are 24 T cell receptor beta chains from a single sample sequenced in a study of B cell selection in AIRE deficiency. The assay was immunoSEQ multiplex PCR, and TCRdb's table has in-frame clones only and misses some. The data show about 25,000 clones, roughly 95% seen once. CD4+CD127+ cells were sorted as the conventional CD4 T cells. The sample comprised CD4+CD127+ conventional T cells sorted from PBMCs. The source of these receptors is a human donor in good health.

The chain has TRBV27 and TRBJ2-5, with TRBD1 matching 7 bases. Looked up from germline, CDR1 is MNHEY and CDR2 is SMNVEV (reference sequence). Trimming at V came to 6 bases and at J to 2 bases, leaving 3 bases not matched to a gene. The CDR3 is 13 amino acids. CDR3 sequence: CASRVQGQETQYF. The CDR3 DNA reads TGTGCCAGCAGGGTACAGGGGCAAGAGACCCAGTACTTC.

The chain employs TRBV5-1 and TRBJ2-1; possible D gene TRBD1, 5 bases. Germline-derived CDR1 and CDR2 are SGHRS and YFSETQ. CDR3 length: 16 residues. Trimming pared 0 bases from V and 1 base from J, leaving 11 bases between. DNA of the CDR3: TGCGCCAGCAGCTTGGAGGGGCAGCAGTCCTACAATGAGCAGTTCTTC. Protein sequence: CASSLEGQQSYNEQFF.

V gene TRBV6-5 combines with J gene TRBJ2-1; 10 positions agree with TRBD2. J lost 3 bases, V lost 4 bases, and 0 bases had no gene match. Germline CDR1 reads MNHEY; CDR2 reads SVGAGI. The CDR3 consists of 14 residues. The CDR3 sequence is CASSWTSGYNEQFF. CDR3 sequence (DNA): TGTGCCAGCAGTTGGACTAGCGGCTACAATGAGCAGTTCTTC.

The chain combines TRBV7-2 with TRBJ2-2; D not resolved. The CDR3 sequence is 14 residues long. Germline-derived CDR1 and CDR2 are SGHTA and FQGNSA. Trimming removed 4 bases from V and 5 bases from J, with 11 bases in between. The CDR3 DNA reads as TGTGCCAGCAGCTCCCCGATTCTGACCGGGGAGCTGTTTTTT. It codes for CASSSPILTGELFF. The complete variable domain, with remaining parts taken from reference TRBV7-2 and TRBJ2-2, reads GAGVSQSPSNKVTEKGKDVELRCDPISGHTALYWYRQSLGQGLEFLIYFQGNSAPDKSGLPSDRFSAERTGGSVSTLTIQRTQQEDSAVYLCASSSPILTGELFFGEGSRLTVL.

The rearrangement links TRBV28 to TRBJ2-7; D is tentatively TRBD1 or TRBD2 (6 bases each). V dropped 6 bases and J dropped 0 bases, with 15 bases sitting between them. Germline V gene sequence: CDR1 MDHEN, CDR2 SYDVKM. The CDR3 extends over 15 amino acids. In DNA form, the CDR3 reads TGTGCCAGCAGGGGGGCCCCGGGACTCTCCTACGAGCAGTACTTC. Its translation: CASRGAPGLSYEQYF.

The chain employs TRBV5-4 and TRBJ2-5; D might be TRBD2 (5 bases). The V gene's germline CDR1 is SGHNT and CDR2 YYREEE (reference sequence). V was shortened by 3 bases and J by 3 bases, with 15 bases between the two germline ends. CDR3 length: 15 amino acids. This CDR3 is CASSWERPQEETQYF. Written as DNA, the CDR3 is TGTGCCAGCAGCTGGGAGCGACCTCAGGAAGAGACCCAGTACTTC. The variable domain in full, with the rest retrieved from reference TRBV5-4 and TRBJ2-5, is ETGVTQSPTHLIKTRGQQVTLRCSSQSGHNTVSWYQQALGQGPQFIFQYYREEENGRGNFPPRFSGLQFPNYSSELNVNALELDDSALYLCASSWERPQEETQYFGPGTRLLVL.

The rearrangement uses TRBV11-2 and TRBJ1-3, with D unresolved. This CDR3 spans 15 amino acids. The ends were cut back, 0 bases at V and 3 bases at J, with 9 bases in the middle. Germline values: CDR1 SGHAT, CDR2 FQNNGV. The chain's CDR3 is CASSLEVVLGNTIYF. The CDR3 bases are TGTGCCAGCAGCTTAGAAGTAGTTCTTGGAAACACCATATATTTT.

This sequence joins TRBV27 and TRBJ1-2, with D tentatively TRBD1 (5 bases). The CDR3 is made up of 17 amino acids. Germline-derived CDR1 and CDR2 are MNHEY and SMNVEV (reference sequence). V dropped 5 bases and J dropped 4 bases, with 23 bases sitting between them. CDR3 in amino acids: CASSTVGGKPSGYGYTF. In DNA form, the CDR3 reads TGTGCCAGCAGTACCGTTGGGGGGAAGCCCTCGGGCTATGGCTACACCTTC.

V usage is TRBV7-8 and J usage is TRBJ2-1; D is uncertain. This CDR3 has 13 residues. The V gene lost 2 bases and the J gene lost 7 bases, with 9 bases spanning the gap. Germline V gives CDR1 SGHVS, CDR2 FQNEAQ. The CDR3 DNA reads TGTGCCAGCAGCTTACAACGGCAAAATGAGCAGTTCTTC. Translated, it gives CASSLQRQNEQFF. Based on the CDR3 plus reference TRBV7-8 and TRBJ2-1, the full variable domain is GAGVSQSPRYKVAKRGQDVALRCDPISGHVSLFWYQQALGQGPEFLTYFQNEAQLDKSGLPSDRFFAERPEGSVSTLKIQRTQQEDSAVYLCASSLQRQNEQFFGPGTRLTVL.

The CDR3 sequence is CAISEGATTGNEQFF. CDR3 sequence (DNA): TGTGCCATCAGTGAGGGCGCCACAACCGGGAATGAGCAGTTCTTC. The chain carries TRBV10-3 and TRBJ2-1; no clear D. Trimming cost V 2 bases and J 7 bases, with 15 bases left between them. The CDR3 is 15 amino acids. Germline CDR1 ENHRY, CDR2 SYGVKD.

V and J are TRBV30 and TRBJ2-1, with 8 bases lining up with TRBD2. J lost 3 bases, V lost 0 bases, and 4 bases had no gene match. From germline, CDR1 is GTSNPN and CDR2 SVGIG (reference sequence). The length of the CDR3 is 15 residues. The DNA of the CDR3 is TGTGCCTGGAGTGTACAAGGGACTAGCTACAATGAGCAGTTCTTC. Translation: CAWSVQGTSYNEQFF.

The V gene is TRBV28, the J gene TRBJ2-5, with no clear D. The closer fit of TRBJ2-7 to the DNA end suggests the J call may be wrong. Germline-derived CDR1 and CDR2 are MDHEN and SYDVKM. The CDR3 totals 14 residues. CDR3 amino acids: CASSRIGPTYEQYF. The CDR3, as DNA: TGTGCCAGCAGTCGAATAGGCCCAACCTACGAGCAGTACTTC.

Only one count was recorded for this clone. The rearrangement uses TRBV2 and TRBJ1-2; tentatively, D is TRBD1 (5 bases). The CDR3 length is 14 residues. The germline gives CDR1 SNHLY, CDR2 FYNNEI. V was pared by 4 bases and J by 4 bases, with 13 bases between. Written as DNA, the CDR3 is TGTGCCAGCAGTGTAGGCAGGGAGGGCTATGGCTACACCTTC. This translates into CASSVGREGYGYTF.

CDR3: CASSYLRDSSGGYTF. For the CDR3, the DNA is TGTGCCAGCAGTTATCTTAGGGACAGTAGCGGCGGCTACACCTTC. The J gene is TRBJ1-2, the V gene TRBV6-5, with 7 bases that match TRBD1. The trim removed 3 bases at V and 8 bases at J, leaving 12 bases unmatched. There are 15 residues in the CDR3. Germline lookup yields CDR1 MNHEY and CDR2 SVGAGI.

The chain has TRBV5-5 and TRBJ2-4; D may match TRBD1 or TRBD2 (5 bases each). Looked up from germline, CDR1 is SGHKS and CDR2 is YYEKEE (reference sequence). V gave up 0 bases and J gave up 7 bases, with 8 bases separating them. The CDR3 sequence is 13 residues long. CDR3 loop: CASSLEGTNIQYF. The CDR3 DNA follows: TGTGCCAGCAGCTTGGAAGGGACCAACATTCAGTACTTC.

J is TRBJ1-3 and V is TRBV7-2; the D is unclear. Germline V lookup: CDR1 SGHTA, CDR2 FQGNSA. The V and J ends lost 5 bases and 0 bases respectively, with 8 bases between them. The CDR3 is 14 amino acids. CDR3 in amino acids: CASSTGYSGNTIYF. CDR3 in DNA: TGTGCCAGCAGCACGGGCTACTCTGGAAACACCATATATTTT.

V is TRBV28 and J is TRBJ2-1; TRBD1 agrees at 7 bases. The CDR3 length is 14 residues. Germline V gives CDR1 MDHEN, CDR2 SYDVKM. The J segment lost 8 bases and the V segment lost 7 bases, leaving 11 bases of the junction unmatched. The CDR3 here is CASTRWTGPDEQFF. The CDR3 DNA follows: TGTGCCAGCACCCGATGGACAGGCCCGGATGAGCAGTTCTTC.

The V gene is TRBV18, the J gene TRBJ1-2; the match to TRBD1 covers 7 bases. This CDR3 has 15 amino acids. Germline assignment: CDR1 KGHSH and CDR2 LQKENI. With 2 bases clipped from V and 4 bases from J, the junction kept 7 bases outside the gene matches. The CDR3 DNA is TGTGCCAGCTCACCAGCCCCGGGACAGACCTATGGCTACACCTTC. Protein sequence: CASSPAPGQTYGYTF.

The chain's CDR3 is CASSFTPGRGALGKTQYF. The CDR3 coding sequence is TGTGCCAGCAGCTTCACCCCTGGGCGGGGGGCGCTTGGAAAGACCCAGTACTTC. The chain couples TRBV11-2 to TRBJ2-5; 8 bases line up with TRBD2. The trim removed 3 bases at V and 6 bases at J, leaving 18 bases unmatched. Germline V gene data show CDR1 as SGHAT and CDR2 as FQNNGV. This CDR3 contains 18 residues.

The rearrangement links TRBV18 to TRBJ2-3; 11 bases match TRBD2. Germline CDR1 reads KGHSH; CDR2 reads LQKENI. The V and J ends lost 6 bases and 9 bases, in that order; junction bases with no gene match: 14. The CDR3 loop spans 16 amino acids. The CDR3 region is CASSAGLAALGGTQYF. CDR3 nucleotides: TGTGCCAGCTCTGCGGGACTAGCGGCTCTGGGGGGAACGCAGTATTTT.

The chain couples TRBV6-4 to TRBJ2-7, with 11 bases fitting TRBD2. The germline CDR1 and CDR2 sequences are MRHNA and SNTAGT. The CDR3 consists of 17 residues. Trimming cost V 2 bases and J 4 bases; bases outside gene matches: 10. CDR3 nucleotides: TGTGCCAGCAGTGACACGCAGGCTAGCGGGAGGTCTTACGAGCAGTACTTC. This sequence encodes CASSDTQASGRSYEQYF.

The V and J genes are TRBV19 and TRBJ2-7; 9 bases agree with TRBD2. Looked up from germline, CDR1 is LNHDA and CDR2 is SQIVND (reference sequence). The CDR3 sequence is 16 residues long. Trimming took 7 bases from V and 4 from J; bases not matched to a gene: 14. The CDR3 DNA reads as TGTGCCAGTATGGAGACTAGCGGCCCGTTTCCTTACGAGCAGTACTTC. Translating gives CASMETSGPFPYEQYF. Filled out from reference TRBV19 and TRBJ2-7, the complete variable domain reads DGGITQSPKYLFRKEGQNVTLSCEQNLNHDAMYWYRQDPGQGLRLIYYSQIVNDFQKGDIAEGYSVSREKKESFPLTVTSAQKNPTAFYLCASMETSGPFPYEQYFGPGTRLTVT.

The CDR3 reads CASSLDRGQGYGYTF. The CDR3 nucleotides read TGTGCCAGCAGTTTGGACAGGGGGCAAGGGTATGGCTACACCTTC. The chain combines TRBV6-1 with TRBJ1-2; TRBD1 agrees at 11 bases. The V gene end was trimmed by 5 bases and the J gene end by 5 bases; junction bases not matched to a gene: 7. This CDR3 is 15 amino acids long. CDR1 is MNHNS and CDR2 is SASEGT in the germline V gene.

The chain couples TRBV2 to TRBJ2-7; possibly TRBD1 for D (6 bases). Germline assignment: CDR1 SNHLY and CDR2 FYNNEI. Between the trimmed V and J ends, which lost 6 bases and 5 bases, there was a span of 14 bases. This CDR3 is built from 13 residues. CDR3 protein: CASRGRGGDEQYF. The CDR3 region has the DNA TGTGCCAGCAGGGGCAGGGGTGGGGACGAGCAGTACTTC. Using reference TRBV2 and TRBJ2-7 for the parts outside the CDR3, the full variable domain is EPEVTQTPSHQVTQMGQEVILRCVPISNHLYFYWYRQILGQKVEFLVSFYNNEISEKSEIFDDQFSVERPDGSNFTLKIRSTKLEDSAMYFCASRGRGGDEQYFGPGTRLTVT.